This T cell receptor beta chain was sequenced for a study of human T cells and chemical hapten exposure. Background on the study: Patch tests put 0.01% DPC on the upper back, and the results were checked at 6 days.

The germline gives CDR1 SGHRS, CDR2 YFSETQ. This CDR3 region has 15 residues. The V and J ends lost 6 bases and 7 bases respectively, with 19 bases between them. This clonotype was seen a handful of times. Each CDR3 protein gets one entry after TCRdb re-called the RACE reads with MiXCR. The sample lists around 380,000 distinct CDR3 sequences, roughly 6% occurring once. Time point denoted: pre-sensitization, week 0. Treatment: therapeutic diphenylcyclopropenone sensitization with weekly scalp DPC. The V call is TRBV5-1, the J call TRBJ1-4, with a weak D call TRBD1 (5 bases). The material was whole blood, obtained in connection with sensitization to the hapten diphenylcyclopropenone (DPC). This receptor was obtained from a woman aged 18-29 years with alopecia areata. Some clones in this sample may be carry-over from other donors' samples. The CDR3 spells CASTWDPLGSEKLFF. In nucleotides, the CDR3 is TGCGCCAGCACTTGGGACCCGCTGGGCTCTGAAAAACTGTTTTTT.